This T cell receptor (beta chain) was recovered during a study of blood T cell repertoires in COVID-19. In the study overall: COVID-19 samples from acute and convalescent phases originated in the United States, Italy and Spain. In each case, the material was cDNA or gDNA derived from T cells, B-cell-depleted T cells, or PBMCs.

CDR3 length equals 17 residues. The V gene's germline CDR1 is LGHDT and CDR2 YNNKEL (reference sequence). The trim removed 5 bases at V and 1 base at J, leaving 10 bases unmatched. Each participant's cohort was designated according to participant-reported clinical history. In the original processing: Estimated nucleated cell counts came from reference gene primer amplification. The repertoire was sequenced with immunoSEQ multiplex PCR; TCRdb's copy has only in-frame clones and lacks some. The V and J calls and clone size were taken over from that table, and D and trimming were inferred from the DNA. Counted here are 270,000 or so clones, around 84% occurring once; the ten biggest clones make up 5% to 8%.

The sequence was collected from a woman in her fifties or sixties who had been exposed to COVID-19. The chain is built from TRBV3-1 (or the pseudogene TRBV3-2) and TRBJ2-2; 7 bases align to TRBD1. Material for sequencing was PBMCs or T cells enriched from blood (not recorded which). CDR3 in amino acids: CASSVRTGKGNTGELFF. Here the CDR3 DNA reads TGTGCCAGCAGCGTTAGGACAGGAAAGGGGAACACCGGGGAGCTGTTTTTT.